This T cell receptor beta chain was captured by sequencing in a study of blood T cell repertoires in COVID-19. Study background: Collection of acute and convalescent COVID-19 samples took place in the United States, Italy and Spain. From T cells, B-cell-depleted T cells, or PBMCs came the material, which was cDNA or gDNA.

The CDR3 runs 14 residues. The ends lost 4 bases at V and 4 bases at J; junction bases unmatched: 4. Germline CDR1 is SEHNR and CDR2 is FQNEAQ (reference sequence). Methods used by the authors: Counts of nucleated cells, estimated from reference gene primer amplification, were obtained. Libraries were prepared by immunoSEQ multiplex PCR; TCRdb keeps only in-frame clonotypes and omits some of them. V, J and clone size are those of that table, while D and trimming were read from the DNA. The sample comprises 200,000 to 250,000 clones, roughly 86% of which are singletons, and around 2.9% rests with the top ten.

The V call is TRBV7-9, the J call TRBJ2-3, with 8 bases that match TRBD1. Material for sequencing was peripheral blood. The receptor comes from a woman aged 55-69 years with acute or convalescent COVID-19. Here the CDR3 reads CASSSRGQADTQYF. The CDR3 nucleotides are TGTGCCAGCAGCTCCAGGGGGCAGGCAGATACGCAGTATTTT.